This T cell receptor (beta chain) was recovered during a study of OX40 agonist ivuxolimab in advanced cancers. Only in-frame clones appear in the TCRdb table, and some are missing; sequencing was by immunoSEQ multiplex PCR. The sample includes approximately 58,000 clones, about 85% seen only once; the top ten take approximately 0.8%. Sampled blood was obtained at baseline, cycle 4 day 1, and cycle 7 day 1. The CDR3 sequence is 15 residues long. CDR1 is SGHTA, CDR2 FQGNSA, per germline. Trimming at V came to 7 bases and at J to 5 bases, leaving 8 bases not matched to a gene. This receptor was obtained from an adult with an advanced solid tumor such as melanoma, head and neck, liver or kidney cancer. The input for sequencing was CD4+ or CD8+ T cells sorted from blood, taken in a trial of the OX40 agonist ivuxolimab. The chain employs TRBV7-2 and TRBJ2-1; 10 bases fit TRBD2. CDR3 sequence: CASNPRLAGDNEQFF. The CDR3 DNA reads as TGTGCCAGCAACCCTCGGCTAGCGGGAGACAATGAGCAGTTCTTC.